This T cell receptor (beta chain) was captured in a study of blood T cell repertoires in COVID-19. Method: immunoSEQ multiplex PCR; TCRdb's copy keeps in-frame clones and lacks some. Among approximately 200,000 clones listed, 87% were seen once. Enrollees, about 18 to 100 years old, lived in fewer than 25 US areas. Germline V gene lookup returns CDR1 LNHDA and CDR2 SQIVND (reference sequence). V was trimmed by 4 bases and J by 0 bases, leaving 12 bases between them. This CDR3 region has 15 residues. This sequence originates from a woman under 40 who had recovered from COVID-19. This chain links TRBV19 with TRBJ1-2; D not certain. Sample: PBMCs or T cells enriched from blood (not recorded which). CDR3 coding DNA: TGTGCCAGTAGTAGCGAGATCACTTCTAACTATGGCTACACCTTC. Translated, it gives CASSSEITSNYGYTF.